Listed below are T cell receptor beta chains from one sample, sequenced in a study of CD8 T cells in ankylosing spondylitis. MiXCR, run by TCRdb on the 5' RACE reads, gives a single entry per CDR3 protein. The sample holds some 290,000 distinct CDR3 sequences, 15% to 20% seen once. What was sequenced was blood, either unsorted or a sorted T cell fraction (not recorded which). All receptors derive from a male donor with ankylosing spondylitis or in good health (not recorded which). Each CDR3 is given with its conserved first and last residue. The D gene is left open where the match is weak. Only some rows state a clone size, as once, few, many or a class for expanded clones.

J: TRBJ2-1; size: .; V: TRBV20-1; D: TRBD2; DNA: TGCAGTGCCGCGGGACTAGCGGTCTCCTACAATGAGCAGTTCTTC; CDR3: CSAAGLAVSYNEQFF
J: TRBJ2-5; size: .; V: TRBV7-8; D: .; DNA: TGTGCCAGCAGCTTCGTGTTGGAGACCCAGTACTTC; CDR3: CASSFVLETQYF
J: TRBJ2-5; size: few; V: TRBV28; D: TRBD1; DNA: TGTGCCAGCAGTGACAGGGACCCACGGACCCAGTACTTC; CDR3: CASSDRDPRTQYF
J: TRBJ1-2; size: .; V: TRBV28; D: .; DNA: TGTGCCAGCCTCAAGGAGGGCTACACCTTC; CDR3: CASLKEGYTF
J: TRBJ2-1; size: few; V: TRBV28; D: TRBD1; DNA: TGTGCCAGCAGTTTATGGGACAGGGTCAACAATGAGCAGTTCTTC; CDR3: CASSLWDRVNNEQFF
J: TRBJ2-3; size: .; V: TRBV5-1; D: .; DNA: TGCGCCAGCAGCTTTAGGAGCGCAGATACGCAGTATTTT; CDR3: CASSFRSADTQYF
J: TRBJ2-2; size: .; V: TRBV5-1; D: TRBD2; DNA: TGCGCCAGCAGCACGGGGACTAGCACCGGGGAGCTGTTTTTT; CDR3: CASSTGTSTGELFF
J: TRBJ2-2; size: .; V: TRBV12-3/TRBV12-4; D: .; DNA: TGTGCCAGCAGTTCTCCCCGACGGGACACCGGGGCGCTGTTTTTT; CDR3: CASSSPRRDTGALFF
J: TRBJ2-3; size: many; V: TRBV5-4; D: TRBD2; DNA: TGTGCCAGCAGCCGGACTAGCGGGAGGAGGTCAGATACGCAGTATTTT; CDR3: CASSRTSGRRSDTQYF
J: TRBJ2-3; size: few; V: TRBV20-1; D: .; DNA: TGCAGTGCTAGAGATCCCCAGAGGAGCACAGATACGCAGTATTTT; CDR3: CSARDPQRSTDTQYF
J: TRBJ2-2; size: few; V: TRBV5-6; D: .; DNA: TGTGCCAGCAGCTTGCTTACAGGGTACACCGGGGAGCTGTTTTTT; CDR3: CASSLLTGYTGELFF
J: TRBJ1-2; size: .; V: TRBV6-1; D: .; DNA: TGTGCCAGCAGTAAGGACAGTTCTCTCTATGGCTACACCTTC; CDR3: CASSKDSSLYGYTF
J: TRBJ2-3; size: few; V: TRBV29-1; D: TRBD2; DNA: TGCAGCGTTGCACTAGCGGGACGCACAGATACGCAGTATTTT; CDR3: CSVALAGRTDTQYF
J: TRBJ2-4; size: few; V: TRBV5-1; D: .; DNA: TGCGCCAGCAGCGATCATAGCCTAGCCAAAAACATTCAGTACTTC; CDR3: CASSDHSLAKNIQYF
J: TRBJ2-5; size: few; V: TRBV12-3/TRBV12-4; D: .; DNA: TGTGCCAGCAGTGCCCCCAGGGGGGACAACCAAGAGACCCAGTACTTC; CDR3: CASSAPRGDNQETQYF
J: TRBJ2-2; size: .; V: TRBV20-1; D: TRBD2; DNA: TGCAGTGCTAGCCCACGGCGGGGGTACACCGGGGAGCTGTTTTTT; CDR3: CSASPRRGYTGELFF
J: TRBJ2-1; size: .; V: TRBV3-1; D: .; DNA: TGTGCCAGCACCCAGGGGTCGAGGAATGAGCAGTTCTTC; CDR3: CASTQGSRNEQFF
J: TRBJ1-2; size: .; V: TRBV7-9; D: .; DNA: TGTGCCAGCAGCTTAAATCAGTTTGGGACTAACTATGGCTACACCTTC; CDR3: CASSLNQFGTNYGYTF
J: TRBJ1-5; size: few; V: TRBV5-1; D: .; DNA: TGCGCCAGCAGCTTGGGGGCAGGGACGAGCAATCAGCCCCAGCATTTT; CDR3: CASSLGAGTSNQPQHF
J: TRBJ2-1; size: .; V: TRBV12-3/TRBV12-4; D: TRBD2; DNA: TGTGCCAGCAGAGAGACTAGCGGGGGGAACAATGAGCAGTTCTTC; CDR3: CASRETSGGNNEQFF
J: TRBJ2-3; size: .; V: TRBV20-1; D: TRBD2; DNA: TGCAGCGCCGGGGGGTTGGGCACAGATACGCAGTATTTT; CDR3: CSAGGLGTDTQYF
J: TRBJ2-1; size: few; V: TRBV12-3/TRBV12-4; D: TRBD1; DNA: TGTGCCAGCAGCCCTAGAGAGGGGGCTGGTTATGAGCAGTTCTTC; CDR3: CASSPREGAGYEQFF
J: TRBJ1-1; size: once; V: TRBV4-2; D: .; DNA: TGTGCCAGCAGCCAGGGGGCGGTTACTGAAGCTTTCTTT; CDR3: CASSQGAVTEAFF
J: TRBJ1-6; size: few; V: TRBV28; D: .; DNA: TGTGCCAGCAGTTTCTCCGGGGGGCGAGGTAATTCACCCCTCCACTTT; CDR3: CASSFSGGRGNSPLHF
J: TRBJ1-1; size: many; V: TRBV28; D: .; DNA: TGTGCCAGCAGTTTTATCTCCGACAGAAAAGCTTTCTTT; CDR3: CASSFISDRKAFF
J: TRBJ1-2; size: few; V: TRBV27; D: TRBD1; DNA: TGTGCCAGCAGTTCCGTCGGACAGGGCCTCGGCTACACCTTC; CDR3: CASSSVGQGLGYTF
J: TRBJ2-3; size: few; V: TRBV5-6; D: .; DNA: TGTGCCAGCAGCTTGGATGACACGAATACGCAGTATTTT; CDR3: CASSLDDTNTQYF
J: TRBJ2-1; size: many; V: TRBV10-3; D: TRBD2; DNA: TGTGCCATCAGGGCTAGCGGGAGCAACAATGAGCAGTTCTTC; CDR3: CAIRASGSNNEQFF
J: TRBJ1-1; size: once; V: TRBV2; D: .; DNA: TGTGCCAGCACAGGGCCCAACACTGAAGCTTTCTTT; CDR3: CASTGPNTEAFF
J: TRBJ1-5; size: .; V: TRBV12-3/TRBV12-4; D: .; DNA: TGTGCCAGCAGTTTAGCGTTCGGGAATCAGCCCCAGCATTTT; CDR3: CASSLAFGNQPQHF
J: TRBJ2-3; size: .; V: TRBV27; D: TRBD2; DNA: TGTGCCAGCACCTTCCAGCGGGGGGGCACAGATACGCAGTATTTT; CDR3: CASTFQRGGTDTQYF
J: TRBJ2-1; size: few; V: TRBV25-1; D: .; DNA: TGTGCCAGCAGTGAAGCGGTGGGTCTCTACAATGAGCAGTTCTTC; CDR3: CASSEAVGLYNEQFF
J: TRBJ2-1; size: .; V: TRBV7-8; D: TRBD2; DNA: TGTGCCAGCAGCTTAGAACTAGCGGGATCCTACAATGAGCAGTTCTTC; CDR3: CASSLELAGSYNEQFF
J: TRBJ2-3; size: few; V: TRBV5-1; D: TRBD2; DNA: TGCGCCAGCAGCACCGCGGGGGACCGCACAGATACGCAGTATTTT; CDR3: CASSTAGDRTDTQYF
J: TRBJ2-1; size: .; V: TRBV12-3/TRBV12-4; D: .; DNA: TGTGCCAGCATGGGCACGGGAGCCTTTAATGAGCAGTTCTTC; CDR3: CASMGTGAFNEQFF
J: TRBJ2-5; size: few; V: TRBV5-1; D: .; DNA: TGCGCCAGCAGCAAAGGACACGGTGATCAAGAGACCCAGTACTTC; CDR3: CASSKGHGDQETQYF
J: TRBJ2-5; size: .; V: TRBV12-3/TRBV12-4; D: .; DNA: TGTGCCAGCAGTTTCTTGGGGGCTCCAGAGACCCAGTACTTC; CDR3: CASSFLGAPETQYF
J: TRBJ2-4; size: few; V: TRBV12-3/TRBV12-4; D: .; DNA: TGTGCCAGCAGTTTACCGGACAGCCACAAAAACATTCAGTACTTC; CDR3: CASSLPDSHKNIQYF
J: TRBJ1-1; size: .; V: TRBV7-3; D: .; DNA: TGTGCCAGCAGCGTGGACTGGAACACTGAAGCTTTCTTT; CDR3: CASSVDWNTEAFF
J: TRBJ1-1; size: .; V: TRBV5-5; D: .; DNA: TGTACCAGCAGCTTGTCGGGCCAGCTAAGAAACGAAGCTTTCTTT; CDR3: CTSSLSGQLRNEAFF
J: TRBJ2-1; size: few; V: TRBV27; D: TRBD2; DNA: TGTGCCAGCAAGCTGGCGTCGGGAGGGTGGTATGAGCAGTTCTTC; CDR3: CASKLASGGWYEQFF
J: TRBJ2-1; size: .; V: TRBV7-6; D: .; DNA: TGTGCCAGCAGCTTAGATGGCAGCTGGTACAATGAGCAGTTCTTC; CDR3: CASSLDGSWYNEQFF
J: TRBJ2-5; size: many; V: TRBV5-6; D: TRBD1; DNA: TGTGCCAGCACCGTCGGGACAGATCAAGAGACCCAGTACTTC; CDR3: CASTVGTDQETQYF
J: TRBJ1-2; size: .; V: TRBV20-1; D: TRBD1; DNA: TGCAGTGCTCCGGAGACAGGGTCCAGCTATGGCTACACCTTC; CDR3: CSAPETGSSYGYTF
J: TRBJ2-1; size: .; V: TRBV6-1; D: TRBD1; DNA: TGTGCCAGCAGACTCACAGGGGTGTCGTTGTACAATGAGCAGTTCTTC; CDR3: CASRLTGVSLYNEQFF
J: TRBJ2-1; size: few; V: TRBV19; D: .; DNA: TGTGCCACCCTCCGGGTGGGTCTGAATGAGCAGTTCTTC; CDR3: CATLRVGLNEQFF